This TCR beta chain was profiled in a study of PD-L1 blockade in urothelial cancer. Across the whole study: From 0 to 3 prior chemotherapy regimens had been given to the patients. Blood analysis took place 3 weeks (second dose) and 6 weeks after treatment start.

TCRdb's copy holds only in-frame clones and misses some; the assay was immunoSEQ multiplex PCR. The sample comprises about 55,000 clones, around 84% of which are singletons, and 1% to 1.5% rests with the top ten. The CDR3 loop spans 15 amino acids. Germline CDR1 is SEHNR and CDR2 is FQNEAQ (reference sequence). V lost 3 bases to trimming and J lost 1 base; unmatched junction nucleotides: 3. Time point given: pretreatment peripheral blood. The chain carries TRBV7-9 and TRBJ2-3; TRBD2 matches at 8 bases. The source was PBMCs, collected around atezolizumab (anti-PD-L1) treatment. This clonotype was obtained from a man in his fifties with urothelial cancer. CDR3 region: CASSFVSGGTDTQYF. The CDR3 DNA reads TGTGCCAGCAGCTTCGTTAGCGGGGGCACAGATACGCAGTATTTT.